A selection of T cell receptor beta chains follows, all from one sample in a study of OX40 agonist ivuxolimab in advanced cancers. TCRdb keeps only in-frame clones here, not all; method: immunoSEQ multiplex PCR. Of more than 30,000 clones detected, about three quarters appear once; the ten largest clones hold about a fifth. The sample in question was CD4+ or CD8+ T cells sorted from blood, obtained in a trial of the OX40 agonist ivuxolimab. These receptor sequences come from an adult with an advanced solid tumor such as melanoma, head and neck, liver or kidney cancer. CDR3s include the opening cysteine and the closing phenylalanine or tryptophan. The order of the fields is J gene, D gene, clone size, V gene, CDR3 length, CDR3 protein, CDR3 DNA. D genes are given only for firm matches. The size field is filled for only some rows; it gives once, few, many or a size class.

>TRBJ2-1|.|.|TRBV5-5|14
CASSALASREFLFF
TGTGCCAGCAGCGCGCTAGCGAGTCGGGAGTTTCTGTTCTTC
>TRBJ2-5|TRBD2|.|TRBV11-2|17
CASSPGRTSGSGETQYF
TGTGCCAGCAGCCCGGGGAGGACTAGCGGGAGCGGGGAGACCCAGTACTTC
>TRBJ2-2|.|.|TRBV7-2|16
CASRTTSGSVTGELFF
TGTGCCAGCAGAACTACCTCCGGGTCCGTCACCGGGGAGCTGTTTTTT
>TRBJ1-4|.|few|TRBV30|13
CAWSAGTYEKLFF
TGTGCCTGGAGTGCCGGGACGTATGAAAAACTGTTTTTT
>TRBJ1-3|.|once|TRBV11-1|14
CASSLTPEGNTIYF
TGTGCCAGCAGCTTGACACCAGAAGGAAACACCATATATTTT
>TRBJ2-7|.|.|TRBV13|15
CASSPRVEGRYEQYF
TGTGCCAGCAGCCCCCGTGTAGAGGGTAGGTACGAGCAGTACTTC
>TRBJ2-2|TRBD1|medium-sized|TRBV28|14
CASRTGVDTGELFF
TGTGCCAGCCGGACAGGGGTAGACACCGGGGAGCTGTTTTTT
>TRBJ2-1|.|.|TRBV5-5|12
CASSLTVGEQFF
TGTGCCAGCAGCTTGACAGTAGGGGAGCAGTTCTTC
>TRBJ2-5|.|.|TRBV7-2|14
CASSLTSSRETQYF
TGTGCCAGCAGCTTAACTAGTTCTAGGGAGACCCAGTACTTC
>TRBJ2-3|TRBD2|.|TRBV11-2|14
CASSFGRAADTQYF
TGTGCCAGCAGCTTCGGGAGGGCGGCAGATACGCAGTATTTT
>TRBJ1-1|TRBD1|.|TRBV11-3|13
CASSAQGTAEAFF
TGTGCCAGCAGCGCACAGGGGACGGCTGAAGCTTTCTTT
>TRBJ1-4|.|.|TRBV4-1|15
CASSQVTAENEKLFF
TGCGCCAGCAGCCAAGTGACAGCCGAAAATGAAAAACTGTTTTTT
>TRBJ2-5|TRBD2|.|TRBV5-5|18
CASSTGAAGGLLQETQYF
TGTGCCAGCAGCACCGGTGCAGCGGGGGGCCTACTCCAAGAGACCCAGTACTTC
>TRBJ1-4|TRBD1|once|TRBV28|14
CASSPTGGYEKLFF
TGTGCCAGCAGTCCGACAGGGGGGTATGAAAAACTGTTTTTT
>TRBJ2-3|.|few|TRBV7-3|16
CASSLKADETTDTQYF
TGTGCCAGCAGCTTAAAGGCGGATGAAACCACAGATACGCAGTATTTT
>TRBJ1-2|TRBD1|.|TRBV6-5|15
CASSGTGNRGYGYTF
TGTGCCAGCAGTGGGACAGGGAACCGGGGCTATGGCTACACCTTC
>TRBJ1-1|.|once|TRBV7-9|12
CASSLHDTEAFF
TGTGCCAGCAGCTTACATGACACTGAAGCTTTCTTT
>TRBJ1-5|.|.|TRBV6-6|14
CASSYERANQPQHF
TGTGCCAGCAGTTACGAGAGGGCCAATCAGCCCCAGCATTTT
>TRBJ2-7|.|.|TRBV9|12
CASSARRGRQYF
TGTGCCAGCAGCGCTCGGAGGGGGCGGCAGTACTTC
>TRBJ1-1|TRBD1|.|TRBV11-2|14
CASSRSGQGSEAFF
TGTGCCAGCAGCCGTTCGGGACAGGGGTCCGAAGCTTTCTTT
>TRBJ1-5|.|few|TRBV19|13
CASSIETNQPQHF
TGTGCCAGTAGTATAGAGACCAATCAGCCCCAGCATTTT
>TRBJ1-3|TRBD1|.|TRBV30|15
CAWNRDRGAGNTIYF
TGTGCCTGGAACCGGGACAGGGGAGCTGGAAACACCATATATTTT
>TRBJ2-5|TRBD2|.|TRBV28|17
CASSLSPREVDRETQYF
TGTGCCAGCAGTTTATCCCCGCGGGAGGTCGATAGGGAGACCCAGTACTTC
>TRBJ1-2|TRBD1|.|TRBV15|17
CATREGQGRSGEYGYTF
TGTGCCACCAGAGAAGGACAGGGGCGGAGTGGAGAGTATGGCTACACCTTC
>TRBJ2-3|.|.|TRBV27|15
CASSGGTASTDTQYF
TGTGCCAGCAGTGGCGGGACGGCTAGCACAGATACGCAGTATTTT
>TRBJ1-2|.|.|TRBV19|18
CASSGFRDKSTSHYGYTF
TGTGCCAGTAGTGGATTCCGGGACAAATCAACATCCCACTATGGCTACACCTTC
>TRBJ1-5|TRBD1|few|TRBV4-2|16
CASSPGQGYSNQPQHF
TGTGCCAGCAGCCCGGGACAGGGCTATAGCAATCAGCCCCAGCATTTT